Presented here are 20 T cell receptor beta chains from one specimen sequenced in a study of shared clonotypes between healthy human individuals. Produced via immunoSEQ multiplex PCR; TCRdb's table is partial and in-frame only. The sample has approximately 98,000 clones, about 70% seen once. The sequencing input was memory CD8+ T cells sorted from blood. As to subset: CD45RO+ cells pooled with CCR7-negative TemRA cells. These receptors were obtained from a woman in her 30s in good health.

The CDR3 nucleotides are TGTGCCAGCAGTTCCTTTCCGGGGAGGGGGGTCTACGAGCAGTACTTC. It translates to CASSSFPGRGVYEQYF. This rearrangement joins TRBV28 to TRBJ2-7; weak D call: TRBD2 (7 bases). Per germline, CDR1 MDHEN and CDR2 SYDVKM. This CDR3 is built from 16 residues. The V end was cut by 4 bases, the J end by 3 bases, with 19 bases between. Drawing the rest from reference TRBV28 and TRBJ2-7, the complete variable domain is DVKVTQSSRYLVKRTGEKVFLECVQDMDHENMFWYRQDPGLGLRLIYFSYDVKMKEKGDIPEGYSVSREKKERFSLILESASTNQTSMYLCASSSFPGRGVYEQYFGPGTRLTVT.

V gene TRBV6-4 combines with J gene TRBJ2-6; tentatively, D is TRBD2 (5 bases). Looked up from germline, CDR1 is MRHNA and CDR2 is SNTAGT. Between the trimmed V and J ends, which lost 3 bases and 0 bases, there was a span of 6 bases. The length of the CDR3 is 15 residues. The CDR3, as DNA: TGTGCCAGCAGTGAAGGGAGCTCTGGGGCCAACGTCCTGACTTTC. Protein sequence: CASSEGSSGANVLTF.

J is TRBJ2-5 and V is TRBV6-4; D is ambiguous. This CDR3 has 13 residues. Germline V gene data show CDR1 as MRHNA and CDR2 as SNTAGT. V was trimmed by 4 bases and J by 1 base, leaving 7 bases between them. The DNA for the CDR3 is TGTGCCAGCAGTGCGTCAGCCCAAGAGACCCAGTACTTC. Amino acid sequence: CASSASAQETQYF.

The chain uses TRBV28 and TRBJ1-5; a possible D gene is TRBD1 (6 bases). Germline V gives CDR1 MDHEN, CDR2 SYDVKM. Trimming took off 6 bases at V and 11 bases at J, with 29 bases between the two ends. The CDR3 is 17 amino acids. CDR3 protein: CASSTRRGEIGLGAQHF. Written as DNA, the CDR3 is TGTGCCAGCAGCACAAGGAGGGGGGAAATCGGATTGGGGGCCCAGCATTTT.

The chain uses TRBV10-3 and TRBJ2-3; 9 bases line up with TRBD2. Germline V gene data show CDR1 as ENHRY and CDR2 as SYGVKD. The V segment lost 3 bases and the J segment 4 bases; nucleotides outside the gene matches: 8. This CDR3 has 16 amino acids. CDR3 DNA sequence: TGTGCCATCAGTGACGGTAGCGGGAGCTACCCAGATACGCAGTATTTT. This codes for CAISDGSGSYPDTQYF.

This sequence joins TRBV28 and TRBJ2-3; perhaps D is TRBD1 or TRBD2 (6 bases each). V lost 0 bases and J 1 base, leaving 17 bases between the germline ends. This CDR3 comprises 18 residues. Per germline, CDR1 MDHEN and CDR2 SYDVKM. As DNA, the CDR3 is TGTGCCAGCAGTTTATGGTACGCGGAGGGGGGACGCACAGATACGCAGTATTTT. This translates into CASSLWYAEGGRTDTQYF.

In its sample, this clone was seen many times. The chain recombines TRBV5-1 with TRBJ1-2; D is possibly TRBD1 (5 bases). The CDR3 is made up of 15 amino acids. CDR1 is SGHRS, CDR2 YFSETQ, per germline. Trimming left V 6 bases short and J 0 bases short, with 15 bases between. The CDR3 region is CASKGGTEANYGYTF. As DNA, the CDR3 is TGCGCCAGCAAGGGAGGGACTGAAGCTAACTATGGCTACACCTTC. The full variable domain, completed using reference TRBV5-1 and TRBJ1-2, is KAGVTQTPRYLIKTRGQQVTLSCSPISGHRSVSWYQQTPGQGLQFLFEYFSETQRNKGNFPGRFSGRQFSNSRSEMNVSTLELGDSALYLCASKGGTEANYGYTFGSGTRLTVV.

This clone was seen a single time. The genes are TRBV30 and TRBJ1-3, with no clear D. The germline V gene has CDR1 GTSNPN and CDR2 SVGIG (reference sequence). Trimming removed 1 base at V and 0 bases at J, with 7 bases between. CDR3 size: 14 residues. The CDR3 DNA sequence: TGTGCCTGGAGTGACACAAGCTCTGGAAACACCATATATTTT. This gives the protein CAWSDTSSGNTIYF.

The chain's CDR3 is CASSPSLGEAYEQYF. DNA of the CDR3: TGCGCCAGCAGCCCTTCTTTAGGGGAGGCCTACGAGCAGTACTTC. J is TRBJ2-7 and V is TRBV5-1; TRBD2 might be the D (6 bases). Per germline, CDR1 SGHRS and CDR2 YFSETQ. V dropped 4 bases and J dropped 2 bases, with 16 bases sitting between them. The CDR3 covers 15 residues.

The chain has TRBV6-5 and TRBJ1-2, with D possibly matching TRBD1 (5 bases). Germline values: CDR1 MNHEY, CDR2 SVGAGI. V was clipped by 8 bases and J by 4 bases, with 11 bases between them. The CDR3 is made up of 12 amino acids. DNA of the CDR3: TGTGCCAGCGGTCGGGGCTTCTATGGCTACACCTTC. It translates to CASGRGFYGYTF.

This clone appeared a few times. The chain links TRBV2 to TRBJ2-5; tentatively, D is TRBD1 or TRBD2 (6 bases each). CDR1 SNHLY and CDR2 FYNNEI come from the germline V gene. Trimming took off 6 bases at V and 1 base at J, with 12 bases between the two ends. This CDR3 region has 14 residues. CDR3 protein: CASREGHLQETQYF. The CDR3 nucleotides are TGTGCCAGCAGGGAGGGACACCTCCAAGAGACCCAGTACTTC.

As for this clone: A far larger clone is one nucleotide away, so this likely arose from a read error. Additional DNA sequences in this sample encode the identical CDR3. This CDR3 is CAWSVRVSGANVLTF. DNA of the CDR3: TGTGCCTGGAGTGTGCGGGTATCTGGGGCCAACGTCCTGACTTTC. The gene calls are TRBV30 and TRBJ2-6; D might be TRBD2 (5 bases). Trimming cost V 0 bases and J 1 base, with 7 bases left between them. The CDR3 covers 15 residues. From germline, CDR1 is GTSNPN and CDR2 SVGIG (reference sequence). Full variable domain (rest looked up from reference TRBV30 and TRBJ2-6): SQTIHQWPATLVQPVGSPLSLECTVEGTSNPNLYWYRQAAGRGLQLLFYSVGIGQISSEVPQNLSASRPQDRQFILSSKKLLLSDSGFYLCAWSVRVSGANVLTFGAGSRLTVL.

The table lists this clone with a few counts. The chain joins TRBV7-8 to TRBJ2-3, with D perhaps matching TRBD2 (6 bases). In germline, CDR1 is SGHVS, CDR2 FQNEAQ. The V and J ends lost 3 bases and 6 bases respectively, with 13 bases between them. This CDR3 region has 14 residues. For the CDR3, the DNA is TGTGCCAGCAGCTTCTACGGGAGAGGGGATACGCAGTATTTT. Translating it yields CASSFYGRGDTQYF.

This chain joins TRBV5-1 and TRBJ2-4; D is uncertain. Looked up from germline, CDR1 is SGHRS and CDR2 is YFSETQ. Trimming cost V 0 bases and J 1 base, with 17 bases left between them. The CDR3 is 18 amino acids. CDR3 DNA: TGCGCCAGCAGCTTGGCCCCAGCAATCTTCGGGGCCAAAAACATTCAGTACTTC. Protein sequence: CASSLAPAIFGAKNIQYF.

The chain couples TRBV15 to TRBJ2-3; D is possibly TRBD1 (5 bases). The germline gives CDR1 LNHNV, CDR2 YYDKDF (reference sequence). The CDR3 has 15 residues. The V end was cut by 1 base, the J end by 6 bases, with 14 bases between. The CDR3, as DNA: TGTGCCACCAGCAGAGGACCAGGCACAGGCGATACGCAGTATTTT. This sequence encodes CATSRGPGTGDTQYF.

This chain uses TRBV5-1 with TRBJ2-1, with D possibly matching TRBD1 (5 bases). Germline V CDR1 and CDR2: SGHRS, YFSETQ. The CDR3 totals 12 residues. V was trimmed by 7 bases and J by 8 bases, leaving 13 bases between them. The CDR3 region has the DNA TGCGCCAGCGGCGACAGACGCGATGAGCAGTTCTTC. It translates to CASGDRRDEQFF.

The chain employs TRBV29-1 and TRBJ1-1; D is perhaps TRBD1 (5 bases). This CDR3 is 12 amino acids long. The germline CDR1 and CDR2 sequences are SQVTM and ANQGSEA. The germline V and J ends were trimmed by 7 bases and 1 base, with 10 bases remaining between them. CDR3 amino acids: CSASTENTEAFF. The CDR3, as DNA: TGCAGCGCCTCGACAGAGAACACTGAAGCTTTCTTT.

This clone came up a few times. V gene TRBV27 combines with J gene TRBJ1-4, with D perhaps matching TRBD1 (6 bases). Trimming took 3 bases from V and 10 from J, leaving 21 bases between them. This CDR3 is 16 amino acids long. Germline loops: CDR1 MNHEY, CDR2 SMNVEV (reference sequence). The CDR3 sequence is CASSFLEGTSRGKLFF. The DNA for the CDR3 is TGTGCCAGCAGTTTCTTGGAAGGGACAAGTCGGGGAAAACTGTTTTTT.

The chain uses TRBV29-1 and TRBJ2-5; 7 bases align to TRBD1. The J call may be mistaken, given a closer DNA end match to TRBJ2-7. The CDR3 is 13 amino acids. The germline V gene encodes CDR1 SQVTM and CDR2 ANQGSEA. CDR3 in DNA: TGCAGCGTCGCAGACAGGGATTCCTACGAGCAGTACTTC. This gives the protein CSVADRDSYEQYF.

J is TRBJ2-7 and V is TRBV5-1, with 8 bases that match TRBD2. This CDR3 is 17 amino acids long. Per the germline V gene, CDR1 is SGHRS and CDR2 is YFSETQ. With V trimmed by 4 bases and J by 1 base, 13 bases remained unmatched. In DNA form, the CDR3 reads TGCGCCAGCAGCCCATCTATAAGCGGGAGTATTTCCTACGAGCAGTACTTC. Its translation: CASSPSISGSISYEQYF.